Listed below are T cell receptor beta chains from one sample, sequenced in a study of follicular helper T cells after annual influenza vaccination. Profiling relied on immunoSEQ multiplex PCR, and the TCRdb table lists in-frame clones only, not all of them. The sample holds around 9,000 clones, roughly four fifths seen once. Sequenced material: CXCR5- memory CD4+ T cells sorted from blood, taken 7 days after influenza vaccination. All receptors come from an adult who received the influenza vaccine. The CDR3 runs from the conserved cysteine through the conserved F or W. A D gene is named only where the DNA matches it firmly. Clone size, where shown, is once, few, many, or a class for clones that have expanded.

j_call,v_call,clone_size,d_call,cdr3_aa,cdr3_nt
TRBJ2-7,TRBV27,.,TRBD2,CASSPLSGDLYEQYF,TGTGCCAGCAGTCCCCTGAGCGGGGACCTCTACGAGCAGTACTTC
TRBJ2-6,TRBV4-2,.,.,CASSQEGGQVSGANVLTF,TGTGCCAGCAGCCAAGAGGGGGGACAAGTCTCTGGGGCCAACGTCCTGACTTTC
TRBJ2-2,TRBV9,.,.,CASSARMVGELFF,TGTGCCAGCAGCGCCCGAATGGTTGGGGAGCTGTTTTTT
TRBJ2-7,TRBV11-2,few,.,CASSPIPGKGYEQYF,TGTGCCAGCAGCCCCATCCCCGGGAAGGGGTACGAGCAGTACTTC
TRBJ2-1,TRBV19,.,.,CASNPAGYSDEQFF,TGTGCCAGTAATCCGGCGGGATATAGCGATGAGCAGTTCTTC
TRBJ2-3,TRBV27,.,.,CASSPTGGTYTDTQYF,TGTGCCAGCAGTCCCACCGGCGGGACGTACACAGATACGCAGTATTTT
TRBJ1-2,TRBV28,once,TRBD1,CASSLPGQGQYGYTF,TGTGCCAGCAGTCTCCCGGGACAGGGTCAGTATGGCTACACCTTC
TRBJ1-5,TRBV28,few,.,CASSLVQASNQPQHF,TGTGCCAGCAGTTTGGTACAGGCTAGCAATCAGCCCCAGCATTTT
TRBJ1-3,TRBV6-1,.,.,CASRSREKDTIYF,TGTGCCAGCAGATCCAGGGAAAAAGACACCATATATTTT
TRBJ2-2,TRBV5-1,.,TRBD1,CASSPGQGAFGELFF,TGCGCCAGCAGCCCCGGACAGGGGGCCTTCGGGGAGCTGTTTTTT
TRBJ1-2,TRBV6-5,.,TRBD1,CASTRTGRHYGYTF,TGTGCCAGCACCCGGACAGGGAGACACTATGGCTACACCTTC
TRBJ1-4,TRBV5-1,.,.,CASSLDGTTNEKLFF,TGCGCCAGCAGCTTGGACGGAACAACTAATGAAAAACTGTTTTTT
TRBJ2-3,TRBV6-6,once,.,CASKNPGQDTQYF,TGTGCCAGCAAAAACCCCGGGCAAGATACGCAGTATTTT
TRBJ2-2,TRBV30,once,.,CAWSVGALGTGELFF,TGTGCCTGGAGTGTGGGGGCCCTAGGGACCGGGGAGCTGTTTTTT
TRBJ1-1,TRBV6-1,.,.,CASSAVGPNTEAFF,TGTGCCAGCAGTGCGGTAGGCCCAAACACTGAAGCTTTCTTT
TRBJ2-5,TRBV7-2,.,TRBD1,CASSPLTGRETQYF,TGTGCCAGCAGCCCCTTGACAGGGAGAGAGACCCAGTACTTC
TRBJ1-2,TRBV4-2,.,.,CASSQDRISGSYGYTF,TGTGCCAGCAGCCAAGATCGAATTTCGGGAAGCTATGGCTACACCTTC
TRBJ2-3,TRBV5-4,.,.,CASSLTHTDTQYF,TGTGCCAGCAGCTTGACCCACACAGATACGCAGTATTTT
TRBJ2-7,TRBV14,.,.,CASSPLGGWAYEQYF,TGTGCCAGCAGCCCCCTGGGGGGATGGGCCTACGAGCAGTACTTC
TRBJ1-5,TRBV18,.,TRBD1,CASSQDRAYQPQHF,TGTGCCAGCTCCCAAGACAGGGCCTATCAGCCCCAGCATTTT
TRBJ1-2,TRBV5-1,.,.,CASSSTGRDYGYTF,TGCGCCAGCAGCTCTACAGGGCGGGACTATGGCTACACCTTC
TRBJ1-4,TRBV2,.,.,CASERIGATNEKLFF,TGTGCCAGCGAGAGGATCGGGGCAACTAATGAAAAACTGTTTTTT
TRBJ2-3,TRBV7-9,.,TRBD2,CASSSGLAGGTDTQYF,TGTGCCAGCAGCTCCGGACTAGCGGGGGGCACAGATACGCAGTATTTT
TRBJ1-1,TRBV28,.,.,CASSVNTEAFF,TGTGCCAGCAGTGTGAACACTGAAGCTTTCTTT
TRBJ1-2,TRBV29-1,few,.,CSSGRGDGYTF,TGCAGCTCAGGCCGAGGGGATGGCTACACCTTC
TRBJ2-3,TRBV27,.,.,CASSKGLDTQYF,TGTGCCAGCAGTAAGGGACTAGATACGCAGTATTTT
TRBJ1-1,TRBV6-1,.,.,CASVSSERKAFF,TGTGCCAGCGTTTCGAGCGAAAGGAAAGCTTTCTTT
TRBJ1-2,TRBV10-3,.,TRBD1,CAISDTGGSRGYTF,TGTGCCATCAGTGATACAGGGGGGAGTAGGGGCTACACCTTC
TRBJ1-1,TRBV7-2,.,.,CASGGTANTEAFF,TGTGCCAGTGGGGGGACGGCGAACACTGAAGCTTTCTTT
TRBJ1-3,TRBV19,few,.,CASTTELSGNTIYF,TGTGCCAGTACGACAGAACTCTCTGGAAACACCATATATTTT
TRBJ2-7,TRBV7-2,.,TRBD1,CASSSTGTGSYEQYF,TGTGCCAGCAGCTCAACCGGGACAGGGAGCTACGAGCAGTACTTC
TRBJ2-7,TRBV19,few,.,CASSPTASQNEQYF,TGTGCCAGTAGCCCCACGGCTAGCCAGAACGAGCAGTACTTC
TRBJ2-1,TRBV15,few,TRBD2,CATSRGGGRAGGNEQFF,TGTGCCACCAGCAGAGGTGGCGGCCGGGCGGGGGGCAATGAGCAGTTCTTC
TRBJ1-5,TRBV6-1,.,.,CASSEAPWEPQHF,TGTGCCAGCAGTGAAGCTCCCTGGGAGCCCCAGCATTTT
TRBJ2-2,TRBV5-1,.,.,CASSADLGGGELFF,TGCGCCAGCAGCGCGGACCTGGGCGGCGGGGAGCTGTTTTTT
TRBJ2-3,TRBV29-1,.,.,CSSSPGVSTDTQYF,TGCAGCTCCTCCCCCGGGGTTAGCACAGATACGCAGTATTTT